The present TCR beta chain was sequenced within a study of CXCR3-negative and CXCR3-positive naive CD8 T cells. About the study: The TRB read total, 120 million to 150 million, broke down to about 1.5 +/- 0.3 million reads per library.

Phenotypically, naive CD8+ T cells corresponded to CD45RO-CCR7+CD27+CD95-. The authors prepared UMI-labeled TRB cDNA libraries by 5' RACE. TCRdb re-analyzed the 5' RACE reads; it lists each CDR3 protein once, without DNA. In total, the table holds fewer than 80,000 distinct CDR3 sequences. Study conclusions and caveats: Comparison of naive cells showed more hydrophobic TRB CDR3s in CXCR3-positive than in CXCR3-negative naive cells. Similar levels of surface CD5 were seen between naive subsets; TCR strength was inferred from TRB CDR3 properties.

Concerning this clonotype itself: Its antigen remains unknown.

The sequence was obtained from a human donor in good health. Some clones in this sample may be carry-over from other donors' samples. The sample was naive CXCR3- CD8+ T cells from blood. Subset in this sample: CD45RO-CCR7+CD27+CD95- naive CD8+ T cells lacking CXCR3 (TNR3-).

CDR3 protein: CASTPRGGETQYF. The chain couples TRBV5-1 to TRBJ2-5; TCRdb's D call, TRBD2, is unchecked because there is no DNA. The CDR3 totals 13 residues. Germline V gene data show CDR1 as SGHRS and CDR2 as YFSETQ.